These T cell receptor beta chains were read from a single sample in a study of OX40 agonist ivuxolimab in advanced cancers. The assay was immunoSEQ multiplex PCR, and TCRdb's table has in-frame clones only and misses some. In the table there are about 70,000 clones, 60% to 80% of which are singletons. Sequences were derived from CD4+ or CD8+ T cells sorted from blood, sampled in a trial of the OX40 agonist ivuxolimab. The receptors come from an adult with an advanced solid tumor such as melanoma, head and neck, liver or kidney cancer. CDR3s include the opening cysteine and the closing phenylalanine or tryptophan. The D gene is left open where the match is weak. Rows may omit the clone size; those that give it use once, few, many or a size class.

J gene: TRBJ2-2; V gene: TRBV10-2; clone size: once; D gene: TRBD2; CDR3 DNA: TGCGCCAGCAGTGATAGCGGGGCCTACACCGGGGAGCTGTTTTTT; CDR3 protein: CASSDSGAYTGELFF
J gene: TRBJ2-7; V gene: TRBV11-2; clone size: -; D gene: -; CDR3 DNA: TGTGCCAGCAGCTTGACCTGGGTGTCGGGGCCCAGCGAGCAGTACTTC; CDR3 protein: CASSLTWVSGPSEQYF
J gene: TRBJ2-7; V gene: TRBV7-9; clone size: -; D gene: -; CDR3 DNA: TGTGCCAGCAGCTTAGCGGGGGTAGCCCACGAGCAGTACTTC; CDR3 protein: CASSLAGVAHEQYF
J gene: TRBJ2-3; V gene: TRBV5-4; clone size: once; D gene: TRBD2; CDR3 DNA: TGTGCCAGCAGCTCGGGGGGTGCAGATACGCAGTATTTT; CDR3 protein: CASSSGGADTQYF
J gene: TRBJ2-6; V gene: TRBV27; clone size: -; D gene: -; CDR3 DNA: TGTGCCAGCAGTTTGAAAGCGACTTGGGGTGGGGCCAACGTCCTGACTTTC; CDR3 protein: CASSLKATWGGANVLTF
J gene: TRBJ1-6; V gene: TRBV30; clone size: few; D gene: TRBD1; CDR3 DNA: TGTGCCTGGAGTAAGGGACAGGACAATTCACCCCTCCACTTT; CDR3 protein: CAWSKGQDNSPLHF
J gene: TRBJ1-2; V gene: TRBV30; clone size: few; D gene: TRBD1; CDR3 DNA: TGTGCCTTGTACCGGGACAGGGCCCTTTCCTATGGCTACACCTTC; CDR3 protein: CALYRDRALSYGYTF
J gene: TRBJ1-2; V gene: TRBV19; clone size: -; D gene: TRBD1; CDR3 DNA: TGTGCCAGTAGTACAATGACAGGGGAAGGCTACACCTTC; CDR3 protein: CASSTMTGEGYTF
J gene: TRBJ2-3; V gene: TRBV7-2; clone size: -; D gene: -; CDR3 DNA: TGTGCCAGCAGACCACCTTACCGTCATGGGGATACGCAGTATTTT; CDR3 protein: CASRPPYRHGDTQYF
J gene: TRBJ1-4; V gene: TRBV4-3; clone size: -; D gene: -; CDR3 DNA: TGCGCCAGCAGCCTTCGCTTTGGTGTAGCTAATGAAAAACTGTTTTTT; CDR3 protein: CASSLRFGVANEKLFF
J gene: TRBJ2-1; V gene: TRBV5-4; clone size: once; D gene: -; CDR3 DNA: TGTGCCAGCAGCCCGACACCGAGCTCCTACAATGAGCAGTTCTTC; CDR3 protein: CASSPTPSSYNEQFF
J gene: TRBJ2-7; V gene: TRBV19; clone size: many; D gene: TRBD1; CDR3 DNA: TGTGCCAGTAGTATAGGAGGCAGGGGGCGATCCTACGAGCAGTACTTC; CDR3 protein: CASSIGGRGRSYEQYF
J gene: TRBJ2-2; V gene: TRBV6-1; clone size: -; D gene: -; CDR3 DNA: TGTGCCACCAGGGGCAGTTTGAACACCGGGGAGCTGTTTTTT; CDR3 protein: CATRGSLNTGELFF
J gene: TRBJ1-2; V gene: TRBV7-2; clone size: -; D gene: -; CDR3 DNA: TGTGCCAGCAGCCAGGGCGCGGGGGCTGGAGGCTACACCTTC; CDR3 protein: CASSQGAGAGGYTF
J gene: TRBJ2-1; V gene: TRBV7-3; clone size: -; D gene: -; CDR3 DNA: TGTGCCAGCAGCTTAGAGGCTACCAATGAGCAGTTCTTC; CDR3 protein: CASSLEATNEQFF
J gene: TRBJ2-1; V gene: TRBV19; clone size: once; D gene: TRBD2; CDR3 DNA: TGTGCCAGTAGTAGGACTAGCGGGAGCACCCACAATGAGCAGTTCTTC; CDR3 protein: CASSRTSGSTHNEQFF
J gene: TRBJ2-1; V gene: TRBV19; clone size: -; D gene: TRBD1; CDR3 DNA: TGTGCCAGTAGTCGACCGTCGGGACAGGGGGCAGATGAGCAGTTCTTC; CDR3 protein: CASSRPSGQGADEQFF
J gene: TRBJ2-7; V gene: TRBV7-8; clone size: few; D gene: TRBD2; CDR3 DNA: TGTGCCAGCAGGCAGACTAGCGGGGGTTACGAGCAGTACTTC; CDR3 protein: CASRQTSGGYEQYF
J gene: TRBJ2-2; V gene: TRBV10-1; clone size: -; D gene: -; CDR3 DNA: TGCGCCAGCAGTGTCGGCTCGAACACCGGGGAGCTGTTTTTT; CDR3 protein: CASSVGSNTGELFF
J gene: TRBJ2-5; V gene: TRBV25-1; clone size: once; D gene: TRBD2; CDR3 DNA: TGTGCCAGCAGGACTAGCGGGAGTCCAGAGACCCAGTACTTC; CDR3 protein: CASRTSGSPETQYF